The subject of this entry is one T cell receptor (beta chain). Its antigen is currently unknown. V gave up 8 bases and J gave up 2 bases; unmatched junction bases: 7. This CDR3 has 15 residues. The germline V gene encodes CDR1 MDHEN and CDR2 SYDVKM. This sample is part of a study of CD4+ T cells in melanoma. Clones were sequenced by immunoSEQ multiplex PCR, and TCRdb holds only the in-frame ones, with some missing. The profile shows more than 10,000 clones, about 63% of them singletons. Study results and limitations: Reportedly, melanoma neoantigen-specific CD4+ T cells showed varied differentiation states.

The J gene is TRBJ2-7, the V gene TRBV28; 12 bases fit TRBD2. The sample was cells from a culture (not recorded whether cultured in vitro). The receptor comes from a human donor with melanoma. The CDR3 region is CASRRSSGGAYEQYF. Written as DNA, the CDR3 is TGTGCCAGCCGAAGGTCTAGCGGGGGGGCCTACGAGCAGTACTTC.